These 25 T cell receptor beta chains were all obtained from the same sample, sequenced in a study of graft-versus-host responses after intestinal transplantation. Assay used: immunoSEQ multiplex PCR; TCRdb lists only in-frame clones, some missing. The sample includes tens of thousands of clones, under 85% of them seen just once. No antigen has been assigned to these receptors. Sequenced here: unstimulated CD8+ T cells sorted from spleen or lymph node cells, sampled before intestinal transplant. These receptors were taken from a human donor who received an intestinal transplant.

To note about this clone: Relative to the germline gene, one junction end is altered; a read error may explain this. This rearrangement joins TRBV7-7 to TRBJ2-3; D perhaps matches TRBD1 (5 bases). This CDR3 region has 16 residues. Germline lookup yields CDR1 SSHAT and CDR2 FNYEAQ (reference sequence). In DNA form, the CDR3 reads TGTGCTAGCAGCCCCCTGGGGCAGAGTGACACAGATACGCAGTATTTT. It codes for CASSPLGQSDTDTQYF.

J is TRBJ2-1 and V is TRBV6-5, with 9 positions matching TRBD1. This CDR3 comprises 13 residues. V was pared by 4 bases and J by 8 bases, with 3 bases of the junction left unmatched. Germline CDR1 and CDR2: MNHEY and SVGAGI. Here the CDR3 DNA reads TGTGCCAGCAGTTGGACAGGGGATTATGAGCAGTTCTTC. Protein sequence: CASSWTGDYEQFF.

This clone was detected only a few times. The CDR3 coding sequence is TGTGCCAGCAGTCCGACGGCGGGAGGTGGGGATACGCAGTATTTT. Protein product: CASSPTAGGGDTQYF. V is TRBV6-4 and J is TRBJ2-3, with TRBD2 matching over 8 bases. The J segment lost 6 bases and the V segment lost 5 bases, leaving 10 bases of the junction unmatched. This CDR3 has 15 residues. Germline-derived CDR1 and CDR2 are MRHNA and SNTAGT.

The genes are TRBV11-2 and TRBJ2-7; D perhaps matches TRBD2 (7 bases). The V end lost 4 bases, the J end lost 2 bases, and 18 bases lay between the germline ends. CDR1 SGHAT and CDR2 FQNNGV come from the germline V gene. The CDR3 has 16 amino acids. CDR3 sequence reads: CASSSLGGPLPYEQYF. In DNA form, the CDR3 reads TGTGCCAGCAGCTCCCTGGGGGGGCCCTTACCCTACGAGCAGTACTTC.

The chain carries TRBV4-2 and TRBJ2-7; TRBD1 agrees at 7 bases. This CDR3 region has 14 residues. Germline assignment: CDR1 LGHNA and CDR2 YNFKEQ. The V and J ends lost 2 bases and 4 bases, in that order; junction bases with no gene match: 5. CDR3 nucleotides: TGTGCCAGCAGCCAATCATTACAGGGGTACGAGCAGTACTTC. Amino acid sequence: CASSQSLQGYEQYF.

The chain recombines TRBV29-1 with TRBJ2-7; tentative D call: TRBD2 (7 bases). Trimming pared 3 bases from V and 2 bases from J, leaving 11 bases between. This CDR3 contains 13 residues. Germline CDR1 is SQVTM and CDR2 is ANQGSEA. This CDR3 is CSVDREGAYEQYF. Here the CDR3 DNA reads TGCAGCGTTGACAGGGAGGGGGCCTACGAGCAGTACTTC.

V gene TRBV5-1 combines with J gene TRBJ1-1; D is uncertain. Germline CDR1 and CDR2: SGHRS and YFSETQ. V was trimmed by 2 bases and J by 1 base, leaving 12 bases between them. The CDR3 is 15 residues long. The CDR3 sequence: CASSFRARRNTEAFF. The CDR3 nucleotides read TGCGCCAGCAGCTTCCGAGCCCGCCGGAACACTGAAGCTTTCTTT.

The V and J genes are TRBV4-1 and TRBJ2-7, with TRBD1 identical over 7 bases. The ends lost 1 base at V and 0 bases at J; junction bases unmatched: 9. The CDR3 extends over 17 amino acids. Germline V gene sequence: CDR1 MGHRA, CDR2 YSYEKL. The CDR3 protein is CASSQVGGRGSSYEQYF. The CDR3 bases are TGCGCCAGCAGCCAAGTTGGGGGCAGGGGGAGCTCCTACGAGCAGTACTTC.

This clone was detected only a few times. The chain combines TRBV27 with TRBJ2-1; D unclear. V shed 5 bases and J shed 2 bases, with 4 bases lying between them. The CDR3 runs to 12 residues. Germline V CDR1 and CDR2: MNHEY, SMNVEV (reference sequence). Here the CDR3 DNA reads TGTGCCAGCAGTATCCCCTACAATGAGCAGTTCTTC. The encoded protein is CASSIPYNEQFF.

This clone has a single count. The chain employs TRBV4-1 and TRBJ2-2, with 7 bases matching TRBD2. The V gene end was trimmed by 3 bases and the J gene end by 6 bases; junction bases not matched to a gene: 4. Germline CDR1 reads MGHRA; CDR2 reads YSYEKL. This CDR3 has 14 amino acids. This chain's CDR3 is CASSQTTSAGELFF. As DNA, the CDR3 is TGCGCCAGCAGCCAGACTACTAGCGCCGGGGAGCTGTTTTTT.

The V gene is TRBV5-1, the J gene TRBJ2-1; the D is unclear. There are 13 residues in the CDR3. Germline assignment: CDR1 SGHRS and CDR2 YFSETQ. V dropped 6 bases and J dropped 8 bases, with 15 bases sitting between them. The CDR3 DNA sequence: TGCGCCAGCATGCCAAGGCATGGCGATGAGCAGTTCTTC. This translates into CASMPRHGDEQFF.

The gene calls are TRBV19 and TRBJ1-1; D may be TRBD1 (6 bases). CDR1 LNHDA and CDR2 SQIVND come from the germline V gene (reference sequence). Trimming removed 4 bases at V and 1 base at J, with 10 bases between. The CDR3 covers 14 residues. CDR3 DNA: TGTGCCAGTAGTAGGGGGCAGAGGAACACTGAAGCTTTCTTT. Encoded protein: CASSRGQRNTEAFF.

The rearrangement joins TRBV6-5 to TRBJ1-1, with 9 nucleotides matching TRBD1. Germline CDR1 MNHEY, CDR2 SVGAGI. J was trimmed by 6 bases and V by 6 bases; bases with no gene match: 11. This CDR3 comprises 15 residues. The CDR3 here is CASRTTGGAAAEAFF. CDR3 in DNA: TGTGCCAGCAGAACAACAGGGGGCGCGGCCGCTGAAGCTTTCTTT.

This clone has a single count. This chain connects TRBV29-1 to TRBJ1-2, with a weak D call TRBD1 (6 bases). CDR3 size: 14 residues. Trimming removed 6 bases at V and 2 bases at J, with 16 bases between. CDR1 SQVTM and CDR2 ANQGSEA come from the germline V gene. The chain's CDR3 is CSVLGRGANYGYTF. CDR3 sequence (DNA): TGCAGCGTCCTAGGTCGGGGGGCGAACTATGGCTACACCTTC. Complete variable domain (other parts from reference TRBV29-1 and TRBJ1-2): SAVISQKPSRDICQRGTSLTIQCQVDSQVTMMFWYRQQPGQSLTLIATANQGSEATYESGFVIDKFPISRPNLTFSTLTVSNMSPEDSSIYLCSVLGRGANYGYTFGSGTRLTVV.

V gene TRBV7-3 combines with J gene TRBJ1-2; 10 bases agree with TRBD1. The V and J ends lost 2 bases and 2 bases, in that order; junction bases with no gene match: 2. Germline lookup yields CDR1 SGHTA and CDR2 FQGTGA. The length of the CDR3 is 15 residues. CDR3 loop: CASSLSTGGNYGYTF. DNA of the CDR3: TGTGCCAGCAGCTTATCGACAGGGGGCAACTATGGCTACACCTTC. The full variable domain, completed using reference TRBV7-3 and TRBJ1-2, is GAGVSQTPSNKVTEKGKYVELRCDPISGHTALYWYRQSLGQGPEFLIYFQGTGAADDSGLPNDRFFAVRPEGSVSTLKIQRTERGDSAVYLCASSLSTGGNYGYTFGSGTRLTVV.

V usage is TRBV9 and J usage is TRBJ1-1; D is possibly TRBD1 (5 bases). CDR3 length: 14 residues. The germline V gene has CDR1 SGDLS and CDR2 YYNGEE. Deletions cut 1 base from V and 4 bases from J, with 11 bases between. CDR3 amino acids: CASSVWQGPTEAFF. CDR3 sequence (DNA): TGTGCCAGCAGCGTATGGCAGGGACCCACTGAAGCTTTCTTT.

CDR3 in amino acids: CATSKDLTGGKTQYF. Here the CDR3 DNA reads TGTGCCACCAGCAAGGATCTCACAGGGGGCAAGACCCAGTACTTC. V usage is TRBV15 and J usage is TRBJ2-5, with 9 bases identical to TRBD1. The germline V gene encodes CDR1 LNHNV and CDR2 YYDKDF (reference sequence). The CDR3 is 15 residues long. The junction had 9 bases not matched to a gene; V was cut back by 4 bases and J by 6 bases. The full variable domain, completed using reference TRBV15 and TRBJ2-5, is DAMVIQNPRYQVTQFGKPVTLSCSQTLNHNVMYWYQQKSSQAPKLLFHYYDKDFNNEADTPDNFQSRRPNTSFCFLDIRSPGLGDTAMYLCATSKDLTGGKTQYFGPGTRLLVL.

The count of this clone is one. This chain links TRBV11-2 with TRBJ2-7; TRBD1 matches at 7 bases. Germline values: CDR1 SGHAT, CDR2 FQNNGV. The V gene end was trimmed by 4 bases and the J gene end by 3 bases; junction bases not matched to a gene: 12. This CDR3 is 16 amino acids long. CDR3 amino acids: CASSSVRGSFLYEQYF. The CDR3 DNA follows: TGTGCCAGCAGCTCCGTCAGGGGGTCATTCCTCTACGAGCAGTACTTC.

This chain uses TRBV5-4 with TRBJ2-3, with D unresolved. V was cut by 4 bases and J by 0 bases, with 6 bases left in between. Per the germline V gene, CDR1 is SGHNT and CDR2 is YYREEE (reference sequence). This CDR3 has 13 amino acids. The CDR3 bases are TGTGCCAGCAGCGGAACCAGCACAGATACGCAGTATTTT. Translating it yields CASSGTSTDTQYF.

J is TRBJ1-2 and V is TRBV6-6, with a possible D match to TRBD1 (5 bases). The CDR3 consists of 14 residues. Germline V CDR1 and CDR2: MNHNY, SVGAGI (reference sequence). The V and J ends lost 6 bases and 4 bases respectively, with 15 bases between them. CDR3 loop: CASSLGQGLYGYTF. The CDR3 nucleotides are TGTGCCAGCAGCTTAGGGCAGGGACTCTATGGCTACACCTTC.

V usage is TRBV7-9 and J usage is TRBJ2-4; D is unresolved. V was clipped by 2 bases and J by 2 bases, with 7 bases between them. Germline-derived CDR1 and CDR2 are SEHNR and FQNEAQ (reference sequence). The CDR3 totals 14 residues. CDR3 DNA sequence: TGTGCCAGCAGCTTATCAGGACCCAAAAACATTCAGTACTTC. It yields the protein CASSLSGPKNIQYF.

The CDR3 bases are TGTGCCACCAGCAGAGATCGAGGGTTCGCAACTAATGAAAAACTGTTTTTT. Protein: CATSRDRGFATNEKLFF. J is TRBJ1-4 and V is TRBV15; no definite D call. The V end was cut by 0 bases, the J end by 0 bases, with 11 bases between. CDR3 size: 17 residues. Germline V lookup: CDR1 LNHNV, CDR2 YYDKDF (reference sequence).

This sequence joins TRBV5-1 and TRBJ2-5; TRBD2 is a possible D gene (6 bases). Germline CDR1 is SGHRS and CDR2 is YFSETQ. This CDR3 has 15 residues. The germline V and J ends were trimmed by 0 bases and 2 bases, with 11 bases remaining between them. In nucleotides, the CDR3 is TGCGCCAGCAGCTTGGGAACTAGCCTGCAAGAGACCCAGTACTTC. It is translated as CASSLGTSLQETQYF.

The rearrangement uses TRBV7-6 and TRBJ2-5; D gene ambiguous. This CDR3 spans 14 amino acids. Deletions cut 2 bases from V and 1 base from J, with 8 bases between. CDR1 is SGHVS and CDR2 is FNYEAQ in the germline V gene. The CDR3: CASSLYLSQETQYF. The CDR3, as DNA: TGTGCCAGCAGCTTATATCTTTCCCAAGAGACCCAGTACTTC.

This clone was seen only a few times. This rearrangement joins TRBV5-1 to TRBJ2-4; 7 bases fit TRBD1. Trimming at V came to 0 bases and at J to 8 bases, leaving 5 bases not matched to a gene. The CDR3 length is 14 residues. Germline V gene lookup returns CDR1 SGHRS and CDR2 YFSETQ. The CDR3 reads CASSLGQGVDIQYF. The CDR3 DNA reads as TGCGCCAGCAGCTTGGGGCAGGGGGTTGACATTCAGTACTTC.